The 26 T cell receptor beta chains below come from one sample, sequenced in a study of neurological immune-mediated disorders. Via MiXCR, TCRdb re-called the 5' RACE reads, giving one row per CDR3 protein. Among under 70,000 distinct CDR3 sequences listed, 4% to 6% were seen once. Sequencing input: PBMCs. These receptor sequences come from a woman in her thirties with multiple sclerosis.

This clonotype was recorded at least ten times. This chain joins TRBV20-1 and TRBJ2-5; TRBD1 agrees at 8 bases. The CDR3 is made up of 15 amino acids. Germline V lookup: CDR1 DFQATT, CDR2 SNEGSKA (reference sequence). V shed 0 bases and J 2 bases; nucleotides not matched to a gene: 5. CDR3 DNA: TGCAGTGCTAGAGACGGCGGGACAGGTCAAGAGACCCAGTACTTC. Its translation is CSARDGGTGQETQYF.

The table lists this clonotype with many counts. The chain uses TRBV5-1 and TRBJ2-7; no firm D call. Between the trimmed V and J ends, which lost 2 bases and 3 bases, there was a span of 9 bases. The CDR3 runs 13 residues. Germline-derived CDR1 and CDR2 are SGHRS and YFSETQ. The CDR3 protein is CASSLDTLYEQYF. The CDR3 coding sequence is TGCGCCAGCAGCTTAGACACCCTCTACGAGCAGTACTTC.

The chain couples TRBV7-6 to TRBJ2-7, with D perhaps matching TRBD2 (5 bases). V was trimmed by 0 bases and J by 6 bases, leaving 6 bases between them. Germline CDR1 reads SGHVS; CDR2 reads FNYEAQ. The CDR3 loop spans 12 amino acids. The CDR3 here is CASSLAGAEQYF. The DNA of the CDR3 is TGTGCCAGCAGCTTAGCGGGAGCCGAGCAGTACTTC.

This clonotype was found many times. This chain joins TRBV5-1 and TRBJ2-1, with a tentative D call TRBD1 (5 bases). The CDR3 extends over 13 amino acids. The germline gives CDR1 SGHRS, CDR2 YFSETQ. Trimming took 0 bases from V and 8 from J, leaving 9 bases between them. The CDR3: CASSLEGMDEQFF. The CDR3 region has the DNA TGCGCCAGCAGCTTGGAGGGGATGGATGAGCAGTTCTTC. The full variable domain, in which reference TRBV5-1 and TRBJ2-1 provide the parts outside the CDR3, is KAGVTQTPRYLIKTRGQQVTLSCSPISGHRSVSWYQQTPGQGLQFLFEYFSETQRNKGNFPGRFSGRQFSNSRSEMNVSTLELGDSALYLCASSLEGMDEQFFGPGTRLTVL.

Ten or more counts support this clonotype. The CDR3 loop reads CASSVVGSTDTQYF. The CDR3 DNA is TGTGCCAGCAGCGTAGTTGGTAGCACAGATACGCAGTATTTT. V is TRBV9 and J is TRBJ2-3; D is unclear. Trimming took off 0 bases at V and 0 bases at J, with 5 bases between the two ends. Germline V gene data show CDR1 as SGDLS and CDR2 as YYNGEE. The CDR3 length is 14 residues.

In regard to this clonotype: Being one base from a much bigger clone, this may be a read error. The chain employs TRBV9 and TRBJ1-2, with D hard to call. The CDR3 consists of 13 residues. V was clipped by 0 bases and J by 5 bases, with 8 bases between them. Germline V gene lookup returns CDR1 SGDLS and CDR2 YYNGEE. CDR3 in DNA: TGTGCCAGCAGCGTAGCGAAGGGATATGGCTACACCTTC. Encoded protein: CASSVAKGYGYTF.

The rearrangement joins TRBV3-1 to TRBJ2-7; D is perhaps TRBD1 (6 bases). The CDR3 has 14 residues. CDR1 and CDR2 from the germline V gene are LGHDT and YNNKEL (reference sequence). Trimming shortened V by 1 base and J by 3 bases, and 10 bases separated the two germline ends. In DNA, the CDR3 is TGTGCCAGCAGCCAAGGCCAGGGGAACTACGAGCAGTACTTC. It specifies CASSQGQGNYEQYF.

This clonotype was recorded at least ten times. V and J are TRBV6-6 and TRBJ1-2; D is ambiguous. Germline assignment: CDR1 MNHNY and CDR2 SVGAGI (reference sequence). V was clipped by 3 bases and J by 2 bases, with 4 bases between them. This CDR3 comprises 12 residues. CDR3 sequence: CASSYVNYGYTF. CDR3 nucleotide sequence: TGTGCCAGCAGTTATGTCAACTATGGCTACACCTTC.

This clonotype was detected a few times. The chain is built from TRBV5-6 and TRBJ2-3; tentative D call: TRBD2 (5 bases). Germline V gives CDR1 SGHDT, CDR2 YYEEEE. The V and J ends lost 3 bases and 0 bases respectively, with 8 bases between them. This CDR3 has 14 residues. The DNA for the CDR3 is TGTGCCAGCAGCTGGAGGCGCAGCACAGATACGCAGTATTTT. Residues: CASSWRRSTDTQYF.

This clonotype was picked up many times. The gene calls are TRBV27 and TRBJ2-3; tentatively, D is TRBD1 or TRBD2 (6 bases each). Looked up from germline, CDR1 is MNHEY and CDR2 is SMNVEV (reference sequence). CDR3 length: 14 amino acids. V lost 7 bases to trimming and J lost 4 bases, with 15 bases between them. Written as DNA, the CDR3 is TGTGCCAGCATTAAGTGGGGGGCCCCAGATACGCAGTATTTT. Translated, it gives CASIKWGAPDTQYF.

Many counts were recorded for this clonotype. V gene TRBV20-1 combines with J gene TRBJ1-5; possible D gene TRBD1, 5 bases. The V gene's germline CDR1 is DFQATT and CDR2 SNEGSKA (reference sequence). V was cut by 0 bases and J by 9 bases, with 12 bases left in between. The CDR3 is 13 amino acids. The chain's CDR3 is CSARDGTGGPQHF. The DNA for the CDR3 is TGCAGTGCTAGAGATGGGACGGGAGGGCCCCAGCATTTT.

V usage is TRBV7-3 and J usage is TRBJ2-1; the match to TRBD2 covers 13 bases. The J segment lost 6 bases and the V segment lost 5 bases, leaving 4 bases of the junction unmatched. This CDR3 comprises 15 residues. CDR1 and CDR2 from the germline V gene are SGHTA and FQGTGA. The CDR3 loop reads CASSRTSGGPNEQFF. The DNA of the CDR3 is TGTGCCAGCAGCCGGACTAGCGGGGGCCCCAATGAGCAGTTCTTC.

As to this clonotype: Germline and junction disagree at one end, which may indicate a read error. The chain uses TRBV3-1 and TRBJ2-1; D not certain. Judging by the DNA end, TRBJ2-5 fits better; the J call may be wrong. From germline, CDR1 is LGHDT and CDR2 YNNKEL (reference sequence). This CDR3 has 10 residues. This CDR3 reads CARSQDTQYF. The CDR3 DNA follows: TGTGCCAGAAGCCAAGATACCCAGTACTTC.

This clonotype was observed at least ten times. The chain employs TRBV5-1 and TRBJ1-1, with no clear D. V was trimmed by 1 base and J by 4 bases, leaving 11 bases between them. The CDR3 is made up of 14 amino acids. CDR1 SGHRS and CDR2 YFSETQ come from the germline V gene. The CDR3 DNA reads TGCGCCAGCAGCTTGCAGACTGGGAGCACTGAAGCTTTCTTT. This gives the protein CASSLQTGSTEAFF.

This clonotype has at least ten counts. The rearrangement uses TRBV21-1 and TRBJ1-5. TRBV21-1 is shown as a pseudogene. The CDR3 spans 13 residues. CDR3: CASPTGNGQPQNF. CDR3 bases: TGTGCCAGCCCCACGGGGAATGGTCAGCCCCAGAATTTT.

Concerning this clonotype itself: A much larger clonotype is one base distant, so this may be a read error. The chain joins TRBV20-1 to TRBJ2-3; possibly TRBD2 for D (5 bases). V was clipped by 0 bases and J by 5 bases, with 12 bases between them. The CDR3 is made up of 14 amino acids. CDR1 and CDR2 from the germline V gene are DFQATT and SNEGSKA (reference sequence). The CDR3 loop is CSARDPGIIDTQYF. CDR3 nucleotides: TGCAGTGCTAGAGATCCGGGAATTATAGATACGCAGTATTTT.

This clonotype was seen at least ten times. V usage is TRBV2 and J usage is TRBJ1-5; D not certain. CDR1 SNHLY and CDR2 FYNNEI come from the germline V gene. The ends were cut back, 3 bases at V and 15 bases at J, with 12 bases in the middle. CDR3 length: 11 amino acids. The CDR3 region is CASSDWESRHF. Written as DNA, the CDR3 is TGTGCCAGCAGTGATTGGGAGTCCCGGCATTTT.

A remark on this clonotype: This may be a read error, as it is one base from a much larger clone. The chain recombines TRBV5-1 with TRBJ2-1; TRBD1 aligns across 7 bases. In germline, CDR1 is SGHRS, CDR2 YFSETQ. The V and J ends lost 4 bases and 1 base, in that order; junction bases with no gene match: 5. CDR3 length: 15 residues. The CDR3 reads CASSKTGRSYNEQFF. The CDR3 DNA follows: TGCGCCAGCAGCAAGACAGGGAGATCCTACAATGAGCAGTTCTTC. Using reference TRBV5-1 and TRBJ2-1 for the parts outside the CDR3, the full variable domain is KAGVTQTPRYLIKTRGQQVTLSCSPISGHRSVSWYQQTPGQGLQFLFEYFSETQRNKGNFPGRFSGRQFSNSRSEMNVSTLELGDSALYLCASSKTGRSYNEQFFGPGTRLTVL.

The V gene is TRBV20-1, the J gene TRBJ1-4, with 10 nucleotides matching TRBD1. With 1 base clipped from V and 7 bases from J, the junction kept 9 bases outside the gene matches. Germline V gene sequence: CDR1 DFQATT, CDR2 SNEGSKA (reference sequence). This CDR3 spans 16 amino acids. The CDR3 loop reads CSARVGPGQGPEKLFF. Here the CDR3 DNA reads TGCAGTGCTAGAGTTGGACCGGGACAGGGGCCTGAAAAACTGTTTTTT.

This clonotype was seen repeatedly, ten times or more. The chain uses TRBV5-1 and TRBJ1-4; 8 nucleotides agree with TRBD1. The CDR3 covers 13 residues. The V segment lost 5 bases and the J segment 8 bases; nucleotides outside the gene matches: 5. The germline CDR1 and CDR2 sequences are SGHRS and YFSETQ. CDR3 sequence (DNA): TGCGCCAGCAGGACAGGGGATAAAGAAAAACTGTTTTTT. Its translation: CASRTGDKEKLFF.

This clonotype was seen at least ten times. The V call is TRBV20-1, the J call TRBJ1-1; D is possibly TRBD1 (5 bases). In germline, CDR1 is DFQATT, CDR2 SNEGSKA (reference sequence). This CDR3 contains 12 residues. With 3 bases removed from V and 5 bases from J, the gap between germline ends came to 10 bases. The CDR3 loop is CSASSGDTEAFF. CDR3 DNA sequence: TGCAGTGCTAGCTCGGGGGATACTGAAGCTTTCTTT.

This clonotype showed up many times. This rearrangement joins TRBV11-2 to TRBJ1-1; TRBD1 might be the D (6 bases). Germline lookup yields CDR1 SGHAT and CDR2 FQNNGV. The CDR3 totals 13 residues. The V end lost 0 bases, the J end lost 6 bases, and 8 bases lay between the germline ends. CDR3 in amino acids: CASSLESGAEAFF. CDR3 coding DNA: TGTGCCAGCAGCTTAGAGTCAGGGGCTGAAGCTTTCTTT.

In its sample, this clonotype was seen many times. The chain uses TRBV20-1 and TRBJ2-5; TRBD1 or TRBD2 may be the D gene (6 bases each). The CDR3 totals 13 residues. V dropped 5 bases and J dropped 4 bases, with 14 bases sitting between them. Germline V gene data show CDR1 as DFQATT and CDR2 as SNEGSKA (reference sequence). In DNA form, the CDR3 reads TGCAGTGCTGCGGTCGGGGGCGGAGAGACCCAGTACTTC. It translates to CSAAVGGGETQYF.

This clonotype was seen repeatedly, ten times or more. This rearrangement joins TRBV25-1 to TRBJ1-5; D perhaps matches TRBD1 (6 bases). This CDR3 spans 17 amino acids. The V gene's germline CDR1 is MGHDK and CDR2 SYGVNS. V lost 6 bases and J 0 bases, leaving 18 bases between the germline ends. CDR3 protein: CASRGVNRQDSNQPQHF. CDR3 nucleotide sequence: TGTGCCAGCAGGGGGGTTAACAGACAGGATAGCAATCAGCCCCAGCATTTT.

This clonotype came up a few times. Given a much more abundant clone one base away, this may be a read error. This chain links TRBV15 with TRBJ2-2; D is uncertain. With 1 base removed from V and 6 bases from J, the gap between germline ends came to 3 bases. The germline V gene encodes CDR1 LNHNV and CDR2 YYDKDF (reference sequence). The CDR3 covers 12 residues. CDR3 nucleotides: TGTGCCACCAGCAGAGGGGCCGGGGAGCTGTTTTTT. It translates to CATSRGAGELFF.

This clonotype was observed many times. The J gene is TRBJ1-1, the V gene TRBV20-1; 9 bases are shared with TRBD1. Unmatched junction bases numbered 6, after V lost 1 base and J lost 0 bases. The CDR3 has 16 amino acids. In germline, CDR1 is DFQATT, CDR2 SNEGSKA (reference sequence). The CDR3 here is CSARVGQGVLNTEAFF. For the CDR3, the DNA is TGCAGTGCTAGAGTGGGACAGGGTGTCTTGAACACTGAAGCTTTCTTT.